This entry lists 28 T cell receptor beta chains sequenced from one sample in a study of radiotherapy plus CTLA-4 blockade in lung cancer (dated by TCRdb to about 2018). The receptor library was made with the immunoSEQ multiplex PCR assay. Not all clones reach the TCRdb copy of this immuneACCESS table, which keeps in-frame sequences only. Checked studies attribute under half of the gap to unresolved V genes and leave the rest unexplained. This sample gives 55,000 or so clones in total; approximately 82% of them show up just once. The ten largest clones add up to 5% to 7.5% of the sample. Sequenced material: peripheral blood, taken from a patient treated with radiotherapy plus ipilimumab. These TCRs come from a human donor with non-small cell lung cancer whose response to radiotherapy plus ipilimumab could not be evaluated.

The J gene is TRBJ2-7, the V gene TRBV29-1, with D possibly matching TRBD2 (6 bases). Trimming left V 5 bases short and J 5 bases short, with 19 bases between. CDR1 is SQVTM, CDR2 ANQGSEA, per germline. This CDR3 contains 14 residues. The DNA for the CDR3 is TGCAGCGTTCAAGCTTCAGGGAGGCGGGACGAGCAGTACTTC. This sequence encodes CSVQASGRRDEQYF.

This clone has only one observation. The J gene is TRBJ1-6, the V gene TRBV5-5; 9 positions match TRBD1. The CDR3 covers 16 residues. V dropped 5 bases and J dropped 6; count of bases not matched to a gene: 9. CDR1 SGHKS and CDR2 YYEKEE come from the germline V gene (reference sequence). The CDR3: CASSWDPGQGNSPLHF. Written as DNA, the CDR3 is TGTGCCAGCAGTTGGGACCCGGGACAGGGTAATTCACCCCTCCACTTT.

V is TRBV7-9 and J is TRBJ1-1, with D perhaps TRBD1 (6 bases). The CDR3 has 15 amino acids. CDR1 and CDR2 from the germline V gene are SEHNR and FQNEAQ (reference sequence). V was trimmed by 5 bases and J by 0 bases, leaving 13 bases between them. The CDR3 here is CASSGGRAMNTEAFF. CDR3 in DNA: TGTGCCAGCAGCGGGGGCAGGGCGATGAACACTGAAGCTTTCTTT.

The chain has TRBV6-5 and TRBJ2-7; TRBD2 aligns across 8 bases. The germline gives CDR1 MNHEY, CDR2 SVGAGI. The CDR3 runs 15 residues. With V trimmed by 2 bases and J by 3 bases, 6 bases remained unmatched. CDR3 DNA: TGTGCCAGCAGTTACGGGACCGGGACTAGCTACGAGCAGTACTTC. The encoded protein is CASSYGTGTSYEQYF.

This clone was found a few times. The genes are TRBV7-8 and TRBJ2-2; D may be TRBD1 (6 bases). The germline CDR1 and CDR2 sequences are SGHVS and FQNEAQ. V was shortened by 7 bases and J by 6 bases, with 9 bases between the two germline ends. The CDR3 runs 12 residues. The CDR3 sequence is CASTDRPGELFF. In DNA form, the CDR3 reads TGTGCCAGCACAGACAGGCCCGGGGAGCTGTTTTTT.

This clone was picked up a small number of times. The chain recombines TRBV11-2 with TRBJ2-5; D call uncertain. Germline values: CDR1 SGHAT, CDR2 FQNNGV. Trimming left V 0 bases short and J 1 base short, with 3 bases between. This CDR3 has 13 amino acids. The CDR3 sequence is CASSLDRQETQYF. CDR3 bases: TGTGCCAGCAGCTTAGACCGCCAAGAGACCCAGTACTTC.

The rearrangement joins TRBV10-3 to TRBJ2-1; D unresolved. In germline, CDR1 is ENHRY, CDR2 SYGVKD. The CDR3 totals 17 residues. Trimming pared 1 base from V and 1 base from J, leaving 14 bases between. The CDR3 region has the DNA TGTGCCATCAGTGAGTTGGCCGCCACCCCGTCCTACAATGAGCAGTTCTTC. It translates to CAISELAATPSYNEQFF.

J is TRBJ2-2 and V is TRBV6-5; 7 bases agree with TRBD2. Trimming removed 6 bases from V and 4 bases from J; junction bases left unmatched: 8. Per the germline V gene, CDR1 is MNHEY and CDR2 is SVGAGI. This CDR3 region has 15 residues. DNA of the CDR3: TGTGCCAGCAGCCCCGGACTAGGCGGCACCGGGGAGCTGTTTTTT. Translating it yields CASSPGLGGTGELFF.

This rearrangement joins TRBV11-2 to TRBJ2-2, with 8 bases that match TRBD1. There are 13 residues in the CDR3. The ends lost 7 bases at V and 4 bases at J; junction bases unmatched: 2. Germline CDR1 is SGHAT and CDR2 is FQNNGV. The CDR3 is CASTDRVTGELFF. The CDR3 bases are TGTGCCAGCACGGACAGGGTCACCGGGGAGCTGTTTTTT.

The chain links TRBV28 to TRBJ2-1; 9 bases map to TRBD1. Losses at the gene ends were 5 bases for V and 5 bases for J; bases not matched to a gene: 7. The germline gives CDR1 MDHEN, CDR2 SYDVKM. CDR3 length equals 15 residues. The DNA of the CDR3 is TGTGCCAGCAGTCTAGCCGGGACAGGGAACAATGAGCAGTTCTTC. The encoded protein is CASSLAGTGNNEQFF.

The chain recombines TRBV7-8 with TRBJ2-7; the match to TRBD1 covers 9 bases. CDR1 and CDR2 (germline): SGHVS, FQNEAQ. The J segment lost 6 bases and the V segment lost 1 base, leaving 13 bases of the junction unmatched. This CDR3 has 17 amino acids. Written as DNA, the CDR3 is TGTGCCAGCAGCTTAGAGGTGGGAGGGACAGGGCTTGGCGAGCAGTACTTC. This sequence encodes CASSLEVGGTGLGEQYF.

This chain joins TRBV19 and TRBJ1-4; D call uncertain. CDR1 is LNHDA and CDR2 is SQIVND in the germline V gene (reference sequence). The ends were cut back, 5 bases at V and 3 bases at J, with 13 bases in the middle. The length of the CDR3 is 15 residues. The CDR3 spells CASSPGSGANEKLFF. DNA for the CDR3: TGTGCCAGTAGTCCGGGGTCTGGCGCTAATGAAAAACTGTTTTTT.

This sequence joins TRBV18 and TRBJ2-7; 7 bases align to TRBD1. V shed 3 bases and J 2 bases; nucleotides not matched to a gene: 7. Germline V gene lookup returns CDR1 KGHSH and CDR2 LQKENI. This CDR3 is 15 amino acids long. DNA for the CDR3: TGTGCCAGCTCACCTAGACAGGGAAGGACCTACGAGCAGTACTTC. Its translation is CASSPRQGRTYEQYF.

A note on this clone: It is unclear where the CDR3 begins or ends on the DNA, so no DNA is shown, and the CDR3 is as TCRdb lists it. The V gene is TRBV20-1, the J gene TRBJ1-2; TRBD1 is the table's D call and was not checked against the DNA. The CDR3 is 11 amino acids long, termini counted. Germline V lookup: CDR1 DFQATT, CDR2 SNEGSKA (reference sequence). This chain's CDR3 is CSARGVGTGTF.

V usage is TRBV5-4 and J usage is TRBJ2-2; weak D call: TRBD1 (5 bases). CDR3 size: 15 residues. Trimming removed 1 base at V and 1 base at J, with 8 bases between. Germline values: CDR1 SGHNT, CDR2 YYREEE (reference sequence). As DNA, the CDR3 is TGTGCCAGCAGCTTGTATCAGGGGAACACCGGGGAGCTGTTTTTT. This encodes CASSLYQGNTGELFF.

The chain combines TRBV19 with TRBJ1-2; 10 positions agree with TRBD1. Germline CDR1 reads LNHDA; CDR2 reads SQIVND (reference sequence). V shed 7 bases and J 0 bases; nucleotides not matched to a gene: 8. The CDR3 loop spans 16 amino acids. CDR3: CASNRQGASSNYGYTF. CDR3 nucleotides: TGTGCCAGTAATCGACAGGGGGCTTCATCTAACTATGGCTACACCTTC.

The CDR3 DNA reads as TGTGCCAGCAGTTACCCCGGACAGGGCTCTGGCTACACCTTC. The encoded protein is CASSYPGQGSGYTF. The chain links TRBV6-5 to TRBJ1-2; 8 bases are a match to TRBD1. The CDR3 totals 14 residues. Trimming cost V 2 bases and J 7 bases; bases outside gene matches: 6. The germline gives CDR1 MNHEY, CDR2 SVGAGI.

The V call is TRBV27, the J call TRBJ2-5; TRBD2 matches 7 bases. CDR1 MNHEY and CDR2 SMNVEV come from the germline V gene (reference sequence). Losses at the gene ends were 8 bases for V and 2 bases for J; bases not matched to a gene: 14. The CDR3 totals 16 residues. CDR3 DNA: TGTGCCAGCCGAGAATACTGGGAGGGGAGGCAAGAGACCCAGTACTTC. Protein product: CASREYWEGRQETQYF.

CDR3 DNA sequence: TGTGCCAGCAGCTCGAGGGGGGGAGTCGGCAATCAGCCCCAGCATTTT. Translating it yields CASSSRGGVGNQPQHF. J is TRBJ1-5 and V is TRBV7-8, with D perhaps matching TRBD1 (6 bases). From germline, CDR1 is SGHVS and CDR2 FQNEAQ. Trimming shortened V by 4 bases and J by 2 bases, and 15 bases separated the two germline ends. This CDR3 has 16 residues.

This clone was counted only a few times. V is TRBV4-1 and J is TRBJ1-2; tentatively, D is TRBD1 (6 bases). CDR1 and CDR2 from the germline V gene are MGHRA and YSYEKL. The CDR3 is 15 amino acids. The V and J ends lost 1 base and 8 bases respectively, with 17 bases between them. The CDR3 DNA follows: TGCGCCAGCAGCCAAGTAAATGTGGGGGCGATGGGCTACACCTTC. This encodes CASSQVNVGAMGYTF.

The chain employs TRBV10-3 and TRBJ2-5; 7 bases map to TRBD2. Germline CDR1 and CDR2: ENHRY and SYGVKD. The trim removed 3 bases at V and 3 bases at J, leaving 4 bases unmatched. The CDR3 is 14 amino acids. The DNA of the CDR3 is TGTGCCATCAGTGATGTGGCGGGGGAAGAGACCCAGTACTTC. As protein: CAISDVAGEETQYF.

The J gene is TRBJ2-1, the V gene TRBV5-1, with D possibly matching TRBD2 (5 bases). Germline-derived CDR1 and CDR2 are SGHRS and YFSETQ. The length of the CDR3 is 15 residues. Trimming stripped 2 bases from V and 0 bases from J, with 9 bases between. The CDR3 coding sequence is TGCGCCAGCAGCTTTCAGCGGAGCTCCTACAATGAGCAGTTCTTC. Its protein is CASSFQRSSYNEQFF.

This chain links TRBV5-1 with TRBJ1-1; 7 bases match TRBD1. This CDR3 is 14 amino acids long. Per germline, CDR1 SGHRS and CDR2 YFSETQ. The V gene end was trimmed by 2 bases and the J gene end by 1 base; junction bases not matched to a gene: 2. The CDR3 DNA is TGCGCCAGCAGCTTACGACAGGGGAACACTGAAGCTTTCTTT. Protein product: CASSLRQGNTEAFF.

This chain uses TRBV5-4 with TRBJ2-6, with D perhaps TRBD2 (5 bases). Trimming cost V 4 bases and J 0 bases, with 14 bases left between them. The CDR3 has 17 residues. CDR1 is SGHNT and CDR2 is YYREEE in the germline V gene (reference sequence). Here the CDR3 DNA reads TGTGCCAGCAGCCCGCGAGGAGGTAACTCTGGGGCCAACGTCCTGACTTTC. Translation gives CASSPRGGNSGANVLTF.

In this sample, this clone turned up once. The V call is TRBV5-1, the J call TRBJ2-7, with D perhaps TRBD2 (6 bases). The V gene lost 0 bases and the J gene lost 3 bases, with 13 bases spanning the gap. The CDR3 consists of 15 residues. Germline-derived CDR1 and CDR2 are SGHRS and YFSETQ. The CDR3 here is CASSLEFAGLYEQYF. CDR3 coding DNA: TGCGCCAGCAGCTTGGAGTTCGCGGGGCTCTACGAGCAGTACTTC.

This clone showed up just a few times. For the CDR3, the DNA is TGTGCCAGCAGTTACTCCCGACAGGGCGTCTACGAGCAGTACTTC. Its translation: CASSYSRQGVYEQYF. The chain employs TRBV6-5 and TRBJ2-7; TRBD1 matches at 7 bases. The V gene's germline CDR1 is MNHEY and CDR2 SVGAGI. There are 15 residues in the CDR3. V was clipped by 0 bases and J by 3 bases; unmatched bases: 5.

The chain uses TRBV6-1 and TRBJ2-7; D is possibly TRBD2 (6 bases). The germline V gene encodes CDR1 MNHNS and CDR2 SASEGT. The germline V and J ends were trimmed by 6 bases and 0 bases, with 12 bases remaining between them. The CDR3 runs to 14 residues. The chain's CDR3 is CASRTSTSSYEQYF. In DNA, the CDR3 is TGTGCCAGCAGAACTAGCACGAGCTCCTACGAGCAGTACTTC.

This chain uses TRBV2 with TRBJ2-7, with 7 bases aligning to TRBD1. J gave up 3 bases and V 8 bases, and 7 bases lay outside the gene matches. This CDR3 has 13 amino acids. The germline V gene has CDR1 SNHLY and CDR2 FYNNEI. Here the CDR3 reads CASGGQGVYEQYF. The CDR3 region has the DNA TGTGCCAGCGGCGGGCAGGGGGTCTACGAGCAGTACTTC.